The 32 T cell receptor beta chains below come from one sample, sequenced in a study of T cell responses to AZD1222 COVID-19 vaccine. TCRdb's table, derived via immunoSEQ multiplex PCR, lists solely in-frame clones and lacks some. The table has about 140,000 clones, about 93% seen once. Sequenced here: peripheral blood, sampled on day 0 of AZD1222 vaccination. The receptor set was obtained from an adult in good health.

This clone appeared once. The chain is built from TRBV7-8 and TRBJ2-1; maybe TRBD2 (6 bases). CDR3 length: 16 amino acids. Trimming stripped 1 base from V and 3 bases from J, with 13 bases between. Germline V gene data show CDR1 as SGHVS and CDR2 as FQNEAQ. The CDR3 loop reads CASSLEGGIIYNEQFF. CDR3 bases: TGTGCCAGCAGCTTAGAGGGCGGGATCATCTACAATGAGCAGTTCTTC.

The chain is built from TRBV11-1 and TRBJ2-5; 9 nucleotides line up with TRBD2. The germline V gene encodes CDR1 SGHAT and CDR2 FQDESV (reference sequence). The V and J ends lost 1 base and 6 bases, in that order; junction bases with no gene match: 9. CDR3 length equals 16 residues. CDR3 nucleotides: TGTGCCAGCAGCTTAGAAGGGACTAGCTCTCAACAGACCCAGTACTTC. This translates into CASSLEGTSSQQTQYF.

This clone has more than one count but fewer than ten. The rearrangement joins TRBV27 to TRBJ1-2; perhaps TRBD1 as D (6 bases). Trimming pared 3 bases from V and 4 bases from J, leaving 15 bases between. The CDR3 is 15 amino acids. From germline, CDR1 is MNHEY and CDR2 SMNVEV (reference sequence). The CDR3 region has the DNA TGTGCCAGCAGTTTCCAAGACAGGCCCCTCTATGGCTACACCTTC. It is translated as CASSFQDRPLYGYTF.

This CDR3 reads CASSIQGSMNEQYF. The CDR3 bases are TGCGCCAGCAGCATACAGGGGTCCATGAACGAGCAGTACTTC. V usage is TRBV5-1 and J usage is TRBJ2-7, with 7 bases fitting TRBD1. The CDR3 has 14 amino acids. CDR1 and CDR2 (germline): SGHRS, YFSETQ. V lost 4 bases and J lost 5; bases outside the gene matches: 9.

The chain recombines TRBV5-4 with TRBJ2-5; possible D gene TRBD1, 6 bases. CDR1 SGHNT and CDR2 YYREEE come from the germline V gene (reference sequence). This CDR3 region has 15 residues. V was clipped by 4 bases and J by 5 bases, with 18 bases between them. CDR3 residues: CASSGQLNSRETQYF. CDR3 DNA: TGTGCCAGCAGCGGACAGTTAAATTCCCGGGAGACCCAGTACTTC.

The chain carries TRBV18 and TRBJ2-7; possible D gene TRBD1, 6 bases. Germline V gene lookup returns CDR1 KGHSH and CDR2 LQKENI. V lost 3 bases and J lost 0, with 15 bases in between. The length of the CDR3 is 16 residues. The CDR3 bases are TGTGCCAGCTCACCCCTTCCGGGGACAACCTCCTACGAGCAGTACTTC. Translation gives CASSPLPGTTSYEQYF.

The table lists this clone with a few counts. The CDR3, as DNA: TGTGCCAGCAGTTGGCGGGACGGAAGCTCCTACGAGCAGTACTTC. It translates to CASSWRDGSSYEQYF. The chain combines TRBV6-6 with TRBJ2-7, with D tentatively TRBD2 (6 bases). The germline gives CDR1 MNHNY, CDR2 SVGAGI (reference sequence). Trimming took 4 bases from V and 0 from J, leaving 13 bases between them. This CDR3 is built from 15 residues.

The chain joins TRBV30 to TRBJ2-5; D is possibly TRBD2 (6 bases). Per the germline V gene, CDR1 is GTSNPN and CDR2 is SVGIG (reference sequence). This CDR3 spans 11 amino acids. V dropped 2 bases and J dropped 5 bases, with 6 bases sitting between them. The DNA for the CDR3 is TGTGCCTGGAGTAGCGGGGAGACCCAGTACTTC. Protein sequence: CAWSSGETQYF. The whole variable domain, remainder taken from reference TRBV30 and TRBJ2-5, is SQTIHQWPATLVQPVGSPLSLECTVEGTSNPNLYWYRQAAGRGLQLLFYSVGIGQISSEVPQNLSASRPQDRQFILSSKKLLLSDSGFYLCAWSSGETQYFGPGTRLLVL.

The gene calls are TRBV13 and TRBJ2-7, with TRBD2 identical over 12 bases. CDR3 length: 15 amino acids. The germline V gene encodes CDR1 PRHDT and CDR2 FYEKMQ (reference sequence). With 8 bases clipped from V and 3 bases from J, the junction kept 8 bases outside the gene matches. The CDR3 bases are TGTGCCAGCGGGCCCCGGGGACTAGCGGGCTACGAGCAGTACTTC. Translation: CASGPRGLAGYEQYF.

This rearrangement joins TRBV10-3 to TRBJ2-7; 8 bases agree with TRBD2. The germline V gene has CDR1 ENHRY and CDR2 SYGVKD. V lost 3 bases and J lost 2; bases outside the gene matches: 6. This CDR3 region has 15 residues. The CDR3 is CAISDAGLETYEQYF. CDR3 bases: TGTGCCATCAGTGATGCGGGACTAGAGACCTACGAGCAGTACTTC.

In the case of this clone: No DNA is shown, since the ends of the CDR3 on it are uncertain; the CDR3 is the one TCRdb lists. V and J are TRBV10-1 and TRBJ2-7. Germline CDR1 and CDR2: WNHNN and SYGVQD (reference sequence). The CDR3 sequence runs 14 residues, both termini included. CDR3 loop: CASSTSGRSYEQYF.

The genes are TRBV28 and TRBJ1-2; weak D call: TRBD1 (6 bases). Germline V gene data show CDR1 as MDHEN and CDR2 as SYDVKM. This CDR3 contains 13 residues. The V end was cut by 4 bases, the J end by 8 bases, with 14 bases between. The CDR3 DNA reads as TGTGCCAGCAGTTATAACAGGGAAGCCGGCTACACCTTC. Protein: CASSYNREAGYTF.

CDR3 region: CASSQEGWADTQYF. The CDR3 nucleotides read TGTGCCAGCAGCCAAGAGGGATGGGCAGATACGCAGTATTTT. The V gene is TRBV3-1 (or the pseudogene TRBV3-2), the J gene TRBJ2-3; no clear D. The CDR3 has 14 amino acids. CDR1 and CDR2 from the germline V gene are LGHDT and YNNKEL (reference sequence). Between the trimmed V and J ends, which lost 0 bases and 4 bases, there was a span of 8 bases.

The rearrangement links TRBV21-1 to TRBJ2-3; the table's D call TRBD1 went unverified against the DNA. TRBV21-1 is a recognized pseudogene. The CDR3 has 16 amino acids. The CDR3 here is CASSTGQGSGTDTQYF. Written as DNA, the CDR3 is TGTGCCAGCAGCACCGGACAGGGGTCGGGCACAGATACGCAGTATTTT.

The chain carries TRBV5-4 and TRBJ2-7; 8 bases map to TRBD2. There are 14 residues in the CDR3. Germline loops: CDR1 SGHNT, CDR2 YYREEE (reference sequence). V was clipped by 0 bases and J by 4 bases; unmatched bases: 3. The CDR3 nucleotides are TGTGCCAGCAGCTTGGCCGGGGGGGGATACGAGCAGTACTTC. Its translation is CASSLAGGGYEQYF.

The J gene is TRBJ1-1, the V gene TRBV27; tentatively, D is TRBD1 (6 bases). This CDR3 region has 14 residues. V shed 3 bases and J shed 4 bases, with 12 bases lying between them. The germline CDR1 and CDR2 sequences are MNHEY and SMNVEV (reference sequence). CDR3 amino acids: CASSFGGMGTEAFF. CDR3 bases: TGTGCCAGCAGTTTCGGGGGCATGGGCACTGAAGCTTTCTTT.

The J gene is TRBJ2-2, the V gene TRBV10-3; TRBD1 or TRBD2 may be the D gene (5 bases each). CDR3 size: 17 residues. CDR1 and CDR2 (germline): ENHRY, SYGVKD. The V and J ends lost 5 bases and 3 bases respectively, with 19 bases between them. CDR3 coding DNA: TGTGCCATCAGTCCGCCTCCCGGGACCTCCGACACCGGGGAGCTGTTTTTT. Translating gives CAISPPPGTSDTGELFF.

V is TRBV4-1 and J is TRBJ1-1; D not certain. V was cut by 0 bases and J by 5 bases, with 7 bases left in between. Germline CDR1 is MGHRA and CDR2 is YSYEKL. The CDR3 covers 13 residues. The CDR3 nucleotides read TGCGCCAGCAGCCAAGAGTACGGGACTGAAGCTTTCTTT. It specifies CASSQEYGTEAFF.

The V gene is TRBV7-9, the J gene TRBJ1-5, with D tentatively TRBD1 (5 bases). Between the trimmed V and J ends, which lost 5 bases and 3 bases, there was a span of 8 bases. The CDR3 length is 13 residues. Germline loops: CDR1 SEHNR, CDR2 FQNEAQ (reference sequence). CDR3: CASSRGPNQPQHF. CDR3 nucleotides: TGTGCCAGCAGCAGGGGCCCCAATCAGCCCCAGCATTTT.

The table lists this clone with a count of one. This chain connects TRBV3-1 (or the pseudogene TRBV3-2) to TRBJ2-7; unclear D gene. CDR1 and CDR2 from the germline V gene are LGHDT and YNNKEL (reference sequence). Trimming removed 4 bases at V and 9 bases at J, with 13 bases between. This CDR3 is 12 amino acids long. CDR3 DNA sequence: TGTGCCAGCAGCCTCGTTGGTGATAGGCAGTACTTC. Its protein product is CASSLVGDRQYF.

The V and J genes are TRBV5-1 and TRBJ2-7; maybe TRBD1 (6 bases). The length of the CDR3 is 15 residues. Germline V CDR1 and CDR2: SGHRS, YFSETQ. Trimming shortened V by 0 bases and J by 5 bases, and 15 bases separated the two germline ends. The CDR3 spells CASSLEGHGIDEQYF. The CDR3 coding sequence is TGCGCCAGCAGCTTGGAGGGACACGGGATCGACGAGCAGTACTTC.

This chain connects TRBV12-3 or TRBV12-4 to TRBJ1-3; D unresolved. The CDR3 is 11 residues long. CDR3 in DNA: TGTGCGTCCCGCTCTGGAAACACCATATATTTT. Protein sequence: CASRSGNTIYF.

CDR3 DNA: TGTGCCAGCAGCCTGACATTTTCTGGTGGCTACACCTTC. Its protein is CASSLTFSGGYTF. The chain joins TRBV25-1 to TRBJ1-2; no clear D gene. The CDR3 loop spans 13 amino acids. The V and J ends lost 6 bases and 7 bases respectively, with 15 bases between them. CDR1 MGHDK and CDR2 SYGVNS come from the germline V gene.

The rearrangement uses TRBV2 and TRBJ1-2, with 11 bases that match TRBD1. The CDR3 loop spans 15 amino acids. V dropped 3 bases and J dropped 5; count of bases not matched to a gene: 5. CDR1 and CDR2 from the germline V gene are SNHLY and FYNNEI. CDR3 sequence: CASSDGTGGWYGYTF. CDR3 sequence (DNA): TGTGCCAGCAGTGACGGGACAGGGGGATGGTATGGCTACACCTTC.

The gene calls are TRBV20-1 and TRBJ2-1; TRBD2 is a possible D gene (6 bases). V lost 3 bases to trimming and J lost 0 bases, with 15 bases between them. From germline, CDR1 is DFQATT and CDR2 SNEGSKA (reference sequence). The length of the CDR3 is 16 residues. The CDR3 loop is CSASLVGLSSYNEQFF. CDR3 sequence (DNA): TGCAGTGCTAGTTTGGTGGGACTGAGCTCCTACAATGAGCAGTTCTTC.

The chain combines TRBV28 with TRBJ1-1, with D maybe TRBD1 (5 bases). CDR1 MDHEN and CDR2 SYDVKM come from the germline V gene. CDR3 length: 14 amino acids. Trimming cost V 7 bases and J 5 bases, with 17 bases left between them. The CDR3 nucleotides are TGTGCCAGCATCCACTTGGGGGTAAAGACTGAAGCTTTCTTT. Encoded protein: CASIHLGVKTEAFF.

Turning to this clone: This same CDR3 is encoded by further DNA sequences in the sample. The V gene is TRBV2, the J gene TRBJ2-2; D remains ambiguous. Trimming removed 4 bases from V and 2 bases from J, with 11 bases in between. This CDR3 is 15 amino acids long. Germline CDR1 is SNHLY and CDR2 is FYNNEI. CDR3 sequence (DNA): TGTGCCAGCAGTGGGATCGCGGCCAACACCGGGGAGCTGTTTTTT. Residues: CASSGIAANTGELFF.

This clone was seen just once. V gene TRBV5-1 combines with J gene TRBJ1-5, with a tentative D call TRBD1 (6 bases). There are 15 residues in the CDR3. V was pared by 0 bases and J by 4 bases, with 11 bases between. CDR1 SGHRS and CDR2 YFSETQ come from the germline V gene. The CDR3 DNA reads TGCGCCAGCAGCTTGGCCGGGACACTTAATCAGCCCCAGCATTTT. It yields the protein CASSLAGTLNQPQHF. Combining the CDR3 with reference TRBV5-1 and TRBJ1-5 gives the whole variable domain KAGVTQTPRYLIKTRGQQVTLSCSPISGHRSVSWYQQTPGQGLQFLFEYFSETQRNKGNFPGRFSGRQFSNSRSEMNVSTLELGDSALYLCASSLAGTLNQPQHFGDGTRLSIL.

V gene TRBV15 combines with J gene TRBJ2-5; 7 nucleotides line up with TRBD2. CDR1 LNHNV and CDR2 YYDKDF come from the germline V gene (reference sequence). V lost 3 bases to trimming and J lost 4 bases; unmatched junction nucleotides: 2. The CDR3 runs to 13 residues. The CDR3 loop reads CATSRGGTETQYF. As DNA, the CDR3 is TGTGCCACCAGCAGGGGAGGGACAGAGACCCAGTACTTC.

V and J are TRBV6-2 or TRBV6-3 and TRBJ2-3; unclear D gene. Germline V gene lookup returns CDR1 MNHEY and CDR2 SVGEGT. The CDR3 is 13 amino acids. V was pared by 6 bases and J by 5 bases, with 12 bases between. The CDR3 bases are TGTGCCAGCAGCCCACGTTTGTTAGATACGCAGTATTTT. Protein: CASSPRLLDTQYF.

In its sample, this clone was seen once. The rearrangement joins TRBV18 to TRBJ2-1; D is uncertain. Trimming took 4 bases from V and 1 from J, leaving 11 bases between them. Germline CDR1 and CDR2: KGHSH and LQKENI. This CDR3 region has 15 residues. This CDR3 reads CASSRREVSYNEQFF. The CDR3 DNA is TGTGCCAGCTCACGAAGGGAAGTTTCCTACAATGAGCAGTTCTTC.

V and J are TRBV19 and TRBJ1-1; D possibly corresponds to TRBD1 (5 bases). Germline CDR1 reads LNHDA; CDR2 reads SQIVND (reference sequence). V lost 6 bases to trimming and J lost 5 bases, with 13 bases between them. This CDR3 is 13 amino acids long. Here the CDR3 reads CASSRRGVTEAFF. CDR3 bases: TGTGCCAGTAGCCGGAGGGGTGTAACTGAAGCTTTCTTT.